This TCR beta chain was profiled in a study of shared clonotypes between healthy human individuals. The CDR3 has 17 residues. Germline V gene data show CDR1 as SGHRS and CDR2 as YFSETQ. V lost 2 bases, J lost 3 bases, and 20 bases lay in between. Deep level was the assay's run setting. Only in-frame clones appear in the TCRdb table, and some are missing; sequencing was by immunoSEQ multiplex PCR. The sample lists millions of clones, roughly 91% occurring once. General study results and limits: Enrolling few donors narrowed the genetic and exposure-history diversity that was represented. It was observed that 5% to 6.5% of naive CD4 clonotypes were shared across a few donors.

Comment on this clone: Its antigen is not known.

Naive CD8 isolation took CD45RO-negative cells positively selected for CCR7 and excluded terminally differentiated effector memory CD45RA+ cells. The study enrolled healthy HIV-negative adults without recent acute infections or vaccinations as donors. The sequence was collected from a man aged 18 to 30 in good health. Some clones in this sample may be carry-over from other donors' samples. The chain couples TRBV5-1 to TRBJ1-2; D gene uncertain. The sample was naive CD8+ T cells from PBMCs. The CDR3 is CASSFREPGLGYYGYTF. The CDR3 nucleotides read TGCGCCAGCAGCTTTCGGGAACCGGGCCTGGGTTACTATGGCTACACCTTC.